The present TCR beta chain was sequenced within a study of chemoradiotherapy in HPV16-positive cancers. The CDR3 has 16 amino acids. CDR1 and CDR2 from the germline V gene are SGDLS and YYNGEE. V lost 4 bases to trimming and J lost 0 bases, with 11 bases between them. TCRdb's copy holds only in-frame clones and misses some; the assay was immunoSEQ multiplex PCR. The table lists tens of thousands of clones, 93% of them singletons. The sample holds a few counts of this clone. The sequencing used blood, collected from a patient who underwent chemoradiotherapy. This sequence was found in a human donor with HPV-associated anogenital cancer. The V gene is TRBV9, the J gene TRBJ1-6, with D unclear. The CDR3 sequence: CASSPATSSYNSPLHF. CDR3 sequence (DNA): TGTGCCAGCAGCCCTGCTACAAGCTCCTATAATTCACCCCTCCACTTT.